This T cell receptor (beta chain) was found in a study of molecular identifiers for immune sequencing clone quantification. This clonotype was seen ten or more times. The antigen remains undetermined. CDR3 length equals 16 residues. CDR1 is KGHDR, CDR2 SFDVKD, per germline. V dropped 0 bases and J dropped 6; count of bases not matched to a gene: 5. Findings and caveats of the study: Even with some 960,000 naive cells present, spiked Jurkat TCR RNA from one cell was reportedly detectable.

The authors built bulk TCR libraries by previously described methods with listed TCR primers. TCRdb recomputed calls from the PCR reads with MiXCR, one row per CDR3 protein. The sample lists 350,000 or so distinct CDR3 sequences, over 20% occurring once. This chain links TRBV24-1 with TRBJ2-2, with TRBD1 matching over 8 bases. The source of this sequence is a human donor in good health. Some libraries in this study had Jurkat cell RNA spiked in. Sequences were obtained from naive CD8+ T cells from blood, with Jurkat cell RNA spiked in. The subset was: FACS-sorted CD8+CD4-CCR7+CD45RA+ naive T cells. CDR3 sequence: CATSDLQGASSGELFF. The CDR3 DNA follows: TGTGCCACCAGTGATTTGCAGGGGGCGAGCTCCGGGGAGCTGTTTTTT.